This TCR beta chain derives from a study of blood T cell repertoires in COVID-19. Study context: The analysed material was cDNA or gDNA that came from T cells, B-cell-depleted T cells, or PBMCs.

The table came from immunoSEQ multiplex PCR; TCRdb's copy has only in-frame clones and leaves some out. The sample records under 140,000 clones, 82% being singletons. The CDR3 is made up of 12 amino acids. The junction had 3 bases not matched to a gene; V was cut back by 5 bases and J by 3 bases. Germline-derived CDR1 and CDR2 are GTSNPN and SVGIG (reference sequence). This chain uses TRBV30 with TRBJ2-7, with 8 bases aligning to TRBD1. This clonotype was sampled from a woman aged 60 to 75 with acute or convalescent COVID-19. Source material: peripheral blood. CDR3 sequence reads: CAWDRGDYEQYF. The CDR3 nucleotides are TGTGCCTGGGACAGGGGTGACTACGAGCAGTACTTC.